This T cell receptor (beta chain) was recorded in a study of OX40 agonist ivuxolimab in advanced cancers. Regarding the study as a whole: In the expanded peripheral T cells, antigen specificity was never determined.

Worth noting for this clone: What it binds is unknown.

Assay used: immunoSEQ multiplex PCR; TCRdb lists only in-frame clones, some missing. The sample contains 40,000 to 50,000 clones, about 90% of which appear only once. Trimming removed 4 bases from V and 9 bases from J, with 12 bases in between. Germline V lookup: CDR1 MNHEY, CDR2 SVGAGI. This CDR3 contains 13 residues. The source material was CD4+ or CD8+ T cells sorted from blood, sampled in a trial of the OX40 agonist ivuxolimab. V and J are TRBV6-5 and TRBJ2-2, with D tentatively TRBD2 (6 bases). The source is an adult with an advanced solid tumor such as melanoma, head and neck, liver or kidney cancer. The CDR3 sequence: CASSFWRGRELFF. In nucleotides, the CDR3 is TGTGCCAGCAGTTTCTGGCGGGGCAGGGAGCTGTTTTTT.